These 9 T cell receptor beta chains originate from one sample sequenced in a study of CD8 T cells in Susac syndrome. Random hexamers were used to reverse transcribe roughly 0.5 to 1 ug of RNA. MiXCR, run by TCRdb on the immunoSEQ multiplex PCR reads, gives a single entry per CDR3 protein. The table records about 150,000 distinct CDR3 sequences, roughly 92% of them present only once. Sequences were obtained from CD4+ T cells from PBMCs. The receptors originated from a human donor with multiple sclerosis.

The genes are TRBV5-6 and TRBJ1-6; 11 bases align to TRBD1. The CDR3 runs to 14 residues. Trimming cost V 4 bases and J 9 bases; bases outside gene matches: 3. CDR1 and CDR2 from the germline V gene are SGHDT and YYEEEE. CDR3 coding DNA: TGTGCCAGCAGCAGGACAGGGGGCTCTTCACCCCTCCACTTT. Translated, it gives CASSRTGGSSPLHF.

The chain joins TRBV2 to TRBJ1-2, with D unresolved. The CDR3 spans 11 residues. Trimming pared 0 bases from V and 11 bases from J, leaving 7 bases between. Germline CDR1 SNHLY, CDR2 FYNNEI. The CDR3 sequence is CASSEAASYTF. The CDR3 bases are TGTGCCAGCAGTGAAGCGGCCAGTTACACCTTC.

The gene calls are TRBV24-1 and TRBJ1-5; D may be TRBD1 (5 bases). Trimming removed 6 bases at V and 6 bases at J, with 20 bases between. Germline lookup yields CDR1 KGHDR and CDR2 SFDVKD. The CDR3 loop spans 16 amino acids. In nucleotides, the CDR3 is TGTGCCACCAGTCTAGGTGGGACGGGTGTTGGTCAGCCCCAGCATTTT. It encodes CATSLGGTGVGQPQHF.

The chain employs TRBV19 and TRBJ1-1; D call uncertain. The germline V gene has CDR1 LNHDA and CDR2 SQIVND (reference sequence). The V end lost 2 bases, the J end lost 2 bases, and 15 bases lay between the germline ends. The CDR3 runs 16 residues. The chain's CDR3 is CASSIKSLSTNTEAFF. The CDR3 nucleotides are TGTGCCAGTAGTATAAAAAGCCTCAGTACCAACACTGAAGCTTTCTTT.

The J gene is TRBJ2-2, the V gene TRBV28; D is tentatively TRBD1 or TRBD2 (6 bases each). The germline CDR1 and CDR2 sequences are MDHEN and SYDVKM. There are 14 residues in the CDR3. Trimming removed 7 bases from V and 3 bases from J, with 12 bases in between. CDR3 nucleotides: TGTGCCAGCATTGTAGGGGGGCACACCGGGGAGCTGTTTTTT. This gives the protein CASIVGGHTGELFF.

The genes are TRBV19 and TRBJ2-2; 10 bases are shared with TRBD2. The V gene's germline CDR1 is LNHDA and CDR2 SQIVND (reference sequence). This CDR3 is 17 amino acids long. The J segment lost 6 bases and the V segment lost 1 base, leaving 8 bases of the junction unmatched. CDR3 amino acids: CASSIGASGSLAGELFF. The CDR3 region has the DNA TGTGCCAGTAGTATAGGGGCTAGCGGGAGTCTGGCCGGGGAGCTGTTTTTT.

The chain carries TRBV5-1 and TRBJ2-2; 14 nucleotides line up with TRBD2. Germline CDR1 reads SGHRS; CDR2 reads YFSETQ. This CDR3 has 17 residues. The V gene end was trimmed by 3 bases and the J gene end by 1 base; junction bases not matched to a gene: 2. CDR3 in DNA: TGCGCCAGCAGCTCCGGGACTAGCGGGAGGAACACCGGGGAGCTGTTTTTT. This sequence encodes CASSSGTSGRNTGELFF.

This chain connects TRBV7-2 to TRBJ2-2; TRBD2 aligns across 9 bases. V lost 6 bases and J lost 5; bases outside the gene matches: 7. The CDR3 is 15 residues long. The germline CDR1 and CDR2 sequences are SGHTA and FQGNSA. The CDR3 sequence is CASSISGRGTGELFF. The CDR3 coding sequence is TGTGCCAGCAGTATTAGCGGGAGAGGGACCGGGGAGCTGTTTTTT.

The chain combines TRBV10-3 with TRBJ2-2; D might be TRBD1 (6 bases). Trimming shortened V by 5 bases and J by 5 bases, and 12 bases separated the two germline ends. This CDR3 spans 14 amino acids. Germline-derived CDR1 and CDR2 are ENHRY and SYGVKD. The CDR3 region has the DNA TGTGCCATCAGTCCCAATACAGGGACCGGGGAGCTGTTTTTT. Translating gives CAISPNTGTGELFF.